The 5 T cell receptor beta chains presented below share a single source sample, sequenced in a study of shared clonotypes between healthy human individuals. The protocol was immunoSEQ multiplex PCR, while the TCRdb copy is restricted to in-frame clones and leaves out a portion. The sample lists approximately 500,000 clones, 90% to 97% occurring once. Sequenced material: naive CD4+ T cells sorted from blood. Subset described: CD45RA+ positively selected. Receptors were obtained from a woman under 40 in good health.

V usage is TRBV7-2 and J usage is TRBJ2-7; 12 positions agree with TRBD2. Losses at the gene ends were 6 bases for V and 0 bases for J; bases not matched to a gene: 3. This CDR3 spans 15 amino acids. The germline V gene encodes CDR1 SGHTA and CDR2 FQGNSA. The CDR3 DNA is TGTGCCAGCAGAAGGACTAGCGGGACCTCCTACGAGCAGTACTTC. Translated: CASRRTSGTSYEQYF.

V and J are TRBV5-1 and TRBJ2-7; 8 bases agree with TRBD2. CDR1 and CDR2 (germline): SGHRS, YFSETQ. The CDR3 totals 16 residues. V trimming: 6 bases; J trimming: 3 bases; junction bases outside the gene matches: 14. The CDR3 region has the DNA TGCGCCAGCACCCCGAGTGGAGCGGGAGAGTACTACGAGCAGTACTTC. It is translated as CASTPSGAGEYYEQYF.

A few counts support this clone. The chain's CDR3 is CASSLTDRNTIYF. In DNA, the CDR3 is TGTGCCAGCAGTTTAACTGATCGAAACACCATATATTTT. The rearrangement uses TRBV2 and TRBJ1-3; the D is unclear. CDR3 length: 13 residues. Deletions cut 5 bases from V and 5 bases from J, with 10 bases between. Germline assignment: CDR1 SNHLY and CDR2 FYNNEI.

This chain links TRBV30 with TRBJ2-1, with D unresolved. CDR3 length: 14 residues. The V end was cut by 2 bases, the J end by 11 bases, with 19 bases between. Germline CDR1 reads GTSNPN; CDR2 reads SVGIG (reference sequence). This chain's CDR3 is CAWSLPGHRPKQFF. In nucleotides, the CDR3 is TGTGCCTGGAGTTTGCCCGGCCATCGGCCCAAGCAGTTCTTC.

The CDR3 DNA follows: TGTGCCAGCAGCACTTTTTGGCGGGAGGTCGAGCAGTACTTC. Its protein product is CASSTFWREVEQYF. J is TRBJ2-5 and V is TRBV28; TRBD2 aligns across 8 bases. The J call may be faulty, since TRBJ2-7 better matches the DNA end. Germline V gene sequence: CDR1 MDHEN, CDR2 SYDVKM. This CDR3 comprises 14 residues.